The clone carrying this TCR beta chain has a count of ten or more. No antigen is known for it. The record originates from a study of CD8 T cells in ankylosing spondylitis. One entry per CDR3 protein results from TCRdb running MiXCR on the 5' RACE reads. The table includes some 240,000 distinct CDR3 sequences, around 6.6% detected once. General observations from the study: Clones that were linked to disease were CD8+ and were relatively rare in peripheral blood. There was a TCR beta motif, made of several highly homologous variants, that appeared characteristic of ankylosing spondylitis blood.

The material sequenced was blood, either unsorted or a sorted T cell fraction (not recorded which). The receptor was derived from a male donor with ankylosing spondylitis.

CDR3 region: CASSLGGRPFEAFF. The CDR3 region has the DNA TGCGCCAGCAGCTTGGGAGGGAGGCCCTTTGAAGCTTTCTTT. This rearrangement joins TRBV5-1 to TRBJ1-1; no firm D call. Germline CDR1 and CDR2: SGHRS and YFSETQ. With 0 bases removed from V and 7 bases from J, the gap between germline ends came to 13 bases. The CDR3 totals 14 residues.